The sequence of this TCR beta chain was determined in a study of shared clonotypes between healthy human individuals. Study conclusions and caveats: Depth was large, yet rarefaction showed that sorted-subset sequencing was incomplete.

Concerning this clone: Antigen specificity is unknown.

This CDR3 spans 15 amino acids. V gave up 0 bases and J gave up 6 bases, with 13 bases separating them. CDR1 is SGDLS, CDR2 YYNGEE, per germline. Sequencing was performed with immunoSEQ multiplex PCR; in TCRdb, only in-frame clones are kept and a portion is missing. The table has hundreds of thousands of clones, 95% to 98% seen once. Nashville, Tennessee was home to all donors, who were Caucasian adults. This clonotype originated in a woman aged 25 to 39 in good health. Material for sequencing was naive CD4+ T cells sorted from blood. Specified subset: CD45RA+ positively selected. The genes are TRBV9 and TRBJ2-1; no firm D call. The CDR3 DNA follows: TGTGCCAGCAGCGTAGGGTGGCCTCCCGGCAATGAGCAGTTCTTC. Translation gives CASSVGWPPGNEQFF.